This passage covers 22 T cell receptor beta chains from one sample sequenced in a study of Ad26.COV2.S vaccination and SARS-CoV-2 variants. Treatment meaning: roughly 20 received Ad26.COV2.S at low or high dose, single or two shots; a few received placebo; per-sample allocation not given. Specimen acquisition occurred on day 63 following the initial vaccine or placebo injection. The repertoire was sequenced with immunoSEQ multiplex PCR; TCRdb's copy has only in-frame clones and lacks some. The sample gives 350,000 to 450,000 clones, over 75% of which show up once; roughly 3.6% is in the top ten. The sample in question was peripheral blood, obtained in a trial of Ad26.COV2.S vaccine versus placebo. These receptors were obtained from a person between 18 and 59 years old who received the Ad26.COV2.S COVID-19 vaccine or a placebo.

This clone was observed once. The chain joins TRBV6-2 or TRBV6-3 to TRBJ1-2, with D hard to call. Germline assignment: CDR1 MNHEY and CDR2 SVGEGT. This CDR3 has 13 amino acids. The germline V and J ends were trimmed by 4 bases and 1 base, with 7 bases remaining between them. The CDR3 nucleotides read TGTGCCAGCAGTTCCCAGATTAACTATGGCTACACCTTC. As protein: CASSSQINYGYTF.

V gene TRBV19 combines with J gene TRBJ2-1; D tentatively reads TRBD1 or TRBD2 (7 bases each). V was pared by 9 bases and J by 6 bases, with 21 bases between. Looked up from germline, CDR1 is LNHDA and CDR2 is SQIVND (reference sequence). The CDR3 has 15 amino acids. CDR3 in DNA: TGTGCCAGCCAATGGGGGGGACAGCGAACCAATGAGCAGTTCTTC. The encoded protein is CASQWGGQRTNEQFF.

The V gene is TRBV5-1, the J gene TRBJ2-5, with D possibly being TRBD1 (5 bases). V lost 0 bases and J 5 bases, leaving 14 bases between the germline ends. The germline V gene has CDR1 SGHRS and CDR2 YFSETQ. This CDR3 comprises 15 residues. This CDR3 reads CASSLERRPGETQYF. CDR3 DNA sequence: TGCGCCAGCAGCTTGGAACGGCGGCCAGGGGAGACCCAGTACTTC.

This clone was counted between two and nine times. V usage is TRBV7-3 and J usage is TRBJ1-5; D call uncertain. The CDR3 has 13 amino acids. V was pared by 8 bases and J by 6 bases, with 14 bases between. The germline CDR1 and CDR2 sequences are SGHTA and FQGTGA. The CDR3 spells CASSPGVGQPQHF. As DNA, the CDR3 is TGTGCCAGCTCGCCCGGCGTCGGTCAGCCCCAGCATTTT.

The genes are TRBV7-8 and TRBJ1-2, with TRBD1 matching over 8 bases. The germline gives CDR1 SGHVS, CDR2 FQNEAQ. The CDR3 runs to 14 residues. With V trimmed by 5 bases and J by 7 bases, 9 bases remained unmatched. The CDR3 protein is CASSHGQGTSGYTF. CDR3 bases: TGTGCCAGCAGCCACGGACAGGGCACTTCTGGCTACACCTTC.

J is TRBJ1-5 and V is TRBV27, with D uncertain. The ends were cut back, 5 bases at V and 13 bases at J, with 24 bases in the middle. CDR1 and CDR2 (germline): MNHEY, SMNVEV (reference sequence). CDR3 size: 15 residues. CDR3 nucleotide sequence: TGTGCCAGCAGTCCCCGGGTCCTCACCAATACACGACAGCATTTT. Protein: CASSPRVLTNTRQHF.

This chain uses TRBV5-4 with TRBJ1-5; D may be TRBD1 (6 bases). The CDR3 contains 18 residues. V shed 3 bases and J shed 0 bases, with 19 bases lying between them. Germline lookup yields CDR1 SGHNT and CDR2 YYREEE (reference sequence). CDR3 sequence: CASSSGTGTRYSNQPQHF. Here the CDR3 DNA reads TGTGCCAGCAGCTCGGGTACCGGGACACGTTATAGCAATCAGCCCCAGCATTTT.

The chain is built from TRBV24-1 and TRBJ2-1; TRBD2 matches at 12 bases. The CDR3 spans 16 residues. Per germline, CDR1 KGHDR and CDR2 SFDVKD. The V and J ends lost 3 bases and 7 bases, in that order; junction bases with no gene match: 6. CDR3 region: CATSDELAGGGNEQFF. The CDR3 DNA sequence: TGTGCCACCAGTGATGAACTAGCGGGGGGAGGGAATGAGCAGTTCTTC.

The J gene is TRBJ1-1, the V gene TRBV7-2; D remains unclear. Trimming took off 1 base at V and 1 base at J, with 10 bases between the two ends. The CDR3 totals 15 residues. From germline, CDR1 is SGHTA and CDR2 FQGNSA. The CDR3 coding sequence is TGTGCCAGCAGCTTAGGGCCGGGCCCGAACACTGAAGCTTTCTTT. It translates to CASSLGPGPNTEAFF.

The rearrangement links TRBV27 to TRBJ1-5, with 10 bases matching TRBD1. Trimming cost V 5 bases and J 6 bases; bases outside gene matches: 13. The CDR3 length is 17 residues. CDR1 and CDR2 from the germline V gene are MNHEY and SMNVEV (reference sequence). CDR3 residues: CASSPTLDRGRGQPQHF. CDR3 sequence (DNA): TGTGCCAGCAGTCCTACCCTGGACAGGGGGAGAGGTCAGCCCCAGCATTTT.

The chain uses TRBV7-8 and TRBJ2-1, with 11 bases that match TRBD2. CDR1 and CDR2 (germline): SGHVS, FQNEAQ. The V segment lost 4 bases and the J segment 5 bases; nucleotides outside the gene matches: 13. The CDR3 has 18 amino acids. CDR3 sequence: CASSSGLAVLLRDNEQFF. CDR3 bases: TGTGCCAGCAGCTCGGGACTAGCGGTTCTGCTCAGGGACAATGAGCAGTTCTTC.

The sample holds one count of this clone. The chain has TRBV6-4 and TRBJ2-1, with D tentatively TRBD1 (5 bases). CDR3 length: 18 residues. Trimming removed 0 bases from V and 3 bases from J, with 18 bases in between. CDR1 and CDR2 (germline): MRHNA, SNTAGT. CDR3 DNA: TGTGCCAGCAGTGACTCGGGGCTAGACTCATATGACTACAATGAGCAGTTCTTC. Translating it yields CASSDSGLDSYDYNEQFF.

The chain employs TRBV7-8 and TRBJ1-1; D gene unclear. Germline loops: CDR1 SGHVS, CDR2 FQNEAQ. CDR3 length: 12 amino acids. V was cut by 5 bases and J by 6 bases, with 10 bases left in between. The DNA of the CDR3 is TGTGCCAGCAGCCAGTCGGTGGCTGAAGCTTTCTTT. It yields the protein CASSQSVAEAFF.

This chain connects TRBV5-8 to TRBJ1-2; D ambiguous. Trimming left V 3 bases short and J 2 bases short, with 14 bases between. Per germline, CDR1 SGHTS and CDR2 YDEGEE. This CDR3 is built from 15 residues. The CDR3, as DNA: TGTGCCAGCAGCTCCCGGGCCTCCCGGAACTATGGCTACACCTTC. It encodes CASSSRASRNYGYTF.

V is TRBV3-1 (or the pseudogene TRBV3-2) and J is TRBJ2-7; D uncertain. V lost 5 bases and J 6 bases, leaving 11 bases between the germline ends. This CDR3 has 12 residues. The V gene's germline CDR1 is LGHDT and CDR2 YNNKEL (reference sequence). CDR3 nucleotide sequence: TGTGCCAGCAGCGCGCCGGAGAGCGAGCAGTACTTC. Translated: CASSAPESEQYF.

V gene TRBV18 combines with J gene TRBJ2-3; D could derive from TRBD1 or TRBD2 (5 bases each). The germline V gene encodes CDR1 KGHSH and CDR2 LQKENI. V was pared by 8 bases and J by 4 bases, with 10 bases between. CDR3 size: 12 residues. CDR3 nucleotides: TGTGCCAGCGCAAGAGGGGCAGATACGCAGTATTTT. This translates into CASARGADTQYF.

V usage is TRBV30 and J usage is TRBJ1-6; 7 nucleotides align to TRBD1. CDR1 is GTSNPN and CDR2 is SVGIG in the germline V gene (reference sequence). This CDR3 has 13 residues. Germline trimming cut 5 bases from V and 7 bases from J; bases unmatched to any gene: 5. Written as DNA, the CDR3 is TGTGCCTGGCTCGGGACAGAAAATTCACCCCTCCACTTT. It specifies CAWLGTENSPLHF.

V gene TRBV4-2 combines with J gene TRBJ2-1; tentative D call: TRBD2 (5 bases). The CDR3 totals 14 residues. The germline CDR1 and CDR2 sequences are LGHNA and YNFKEQ. The V end lost 6 bases, the J end lost 0 bases, and 9 bases lay between the germline ends. CDR3 region: CASSSSGSYNEQFF. In DNA form, the CDR3 reads TGTGCCAGCAGTTCCAGCGGCTCCTACAATGAGCAGTTCTTC.

The sample holds one count of this clone. In nucleotides, the CDR3 is TGTGCCAGCAGCCAGTTCGAGGGGGAAAAACTGTTTTTT. Its protein is CASSQFEGEKLFF. The rearrangement links TRBV3-1 (or the pseudogene TRBV3-2) to TRBJ1-4; weak D call: TRBD1 (5 bases). CDR3 length: 13 residues. Trimming cost V 3 bases and J 8 bases, with 10 bases left between them. Germline CDR1 is LGHDT and CDR2 is YNNKEL (reference sequence).

The chain is built from TRBV2 and TRBJ2-1; D not certain. CDR1 and CDR2 (germline): SNHLY, FYNNEI. This CDR3 has 12 amino acids. Trimming cost V 2 bases and J 6 bases, with 5 bases left between them. The CDR3 DNA follows: TGTGCCAGCAGTGAACTACGCAATGAGCAGTTCTTC. Its translation: CASSELRNEQFF.

The V and J genes are TRBV7-2 and TRBJ2-3, with a weak D call TRBD1 (5 bases). From germline, CDR1 is SGHTA and CDR2 FQGNSA. This CDR3 is 14 amino acids long. V dropped 5 bases and J dropped 5 bases, with 14 bases sitting between them. The DNA for the CDR3 is TGTGCCAGCAGCCCCTACGGCAGGGTAGATACGCAGTATTTT. It specifies CASSPYGRVDTQYF.

This clone has a single count. V gene TRBV25-1 combines with J gene TRBJ2-7; 10 positions agree with TRBD1. CDR1 and CDR2 (germline): MGHDK, SYGVNS. The length of the CDR3 is 15 residues. The ends lost 10 bases at V and 0 bases at J; junction bases unmatched: 9. The CDR3 nucleotides are TGTGCCACCTCCGGGGGGACAGGGGTCTCCTACGAGCAGTACTTC. It is translated as CATSGGTGVSYEQYF.